These T cell receptor beta chains were read from a single sample in a study of blood T cell repertoires in COVID-19. This table comes from immunoSEQ multiplex PCR, and its TCRdb copy is limited to in-frame clones, with some not included. The sample records approximately 480,000 clones, around 90% being singletons. Material: PBMCs or T cells enriched from blood (not recorded which). These receptors all come from a woman between 18 and 30 years old who had recovered from COVID-19. The conserved cysteine and the conserved F or W are not part of the CDR3 here. Each record gives: J gene, V gene, CDR3 protein.

j_call: TRBJ2-5; v_call: TRBV19; cdr3_aa: ASRETDQETQY
j_call: TRBJ1-1; v_call: TRBV30; cdr3_aa: AWSVLRDTEAF
j_call: TRBJ1-2; v_call: TRBV29-1; cdr3_aa: SVEDRRGIGGYT
j_call: TRBJ1-1; v_call: TRBV5-8; cdr3_aa: ASSLWGGENTEAF
j_call: TRBJ2-1; v_call: TRBV3-1/TRBV3-2; cdr3_aa: ASSQDLLAGGNEQF
j_call: TRBJ1-5; v_call: TRBV18; cdr3_aa: ASSPEAHSNQPQH
j_call: TRBJ1-5; v_call: TRBV11-2; cdr3_aa: ASSLGGGDSTSSNQPQH
j_call: TRBJ2-7; v_call: TRBV18; cdr3_aa: ASSPIQGVVEQY
j_call: TRBJ1-1; v_call: TRBV5-1; cdr3_aa: ASSLGQWLNTEAF
j_call: TRBJ2-7; v_call: TRBV7-2; cdr3_aa: ASSSTGGPQY
j_call: TRBJ1-1; v_call: TRBV5-1; cdr3_aa: ASSPQEITEAF
j_call: TRBJ2-7; v_call: TRBV30; cdr3_aa: AWARDRTYEQY
j_call: TRBJ2-5; v_call: TRBV3-1/TRBV3-2; cdr3_aa: ASSLWLEAGTQY
j_call: TRBJ2-3; v_call: TRBV9; cdr3_aa: ASSTYSSGGTDTQY
j_call: TRBJ1-1; v_call: TRBV5-6; cdr3_aa: ASSFGTGGEAF
j_call: TRBJ1-1; v_call: TRBV7-2; cdr3_aa: ASSFPMTGGRVNTEAF
j_call: TRBJ2-3; v_call: TRBV7-8; cdr3_aa: ASSLTPTSGSTDTQY
j_call: TRBJ2-2; v_call: TRBV2; cdr3_aa: ASRQGSNTGELF
j_call: TRBJ2-1; v_call: TRBV24-1; cdr3_aa: ATSDPVQGIQGEQF
j_call: TRBJ2-3; v_call: TRBV4-1; cdr3_aa: ASSQEGLAGGRVTQY
j_call: TRBJ2-1; v_call: TRBV7-9; cdr3_aa: ASSVGGDRVPGEQF
j_call: TRBJ1-5; v_call: TRBV19; cdr3_aa: ARLDRTDFSNQPQH
j_call: TRBJ2-7; v_call: TRBV25-1; cdr3_aa: ASSAPPGGYEQY
j_call: TRBJ1-3; v_call: TRBV25-1; cdr3_aa: ASMTGSGNTIY
j_call: TRBJ2-2; v_call: TRBV30; cdr3_aa: AWSRWFANTGELF
j_call: TRBJ1-2; v_call: TRBV4-1; cdr3_aa: ASSHPLAGSISYT
j_call: TRBJ1-3; v_call: TRBV24-1; cdr3_aa: ATSDGTGRGASGNTIY
j_call: TRBJ1-1; v_call: TRBV5-4; cdr3_aa: ATGPGHFTEAF
j_call: TRBJ1-5; v_call: TRBV18; cdr3_aa: ASSPQFGVENQPQH
j_call: TRBJ2-1; v_call: TRBV18; cdr3_aa: ASSPPLGGYNEQF